The 29 T cell receptor beta chains reported below all come from one sample, sequenced in a study of shared clonotypes between healthy human individuals. Clones were read by immunoSEQ multiplex PCR, and TCRdb kept only the in-frame ones, dropping some. The sample has millions of clones, 85% to 95% seen once. Sequencing was carried out using naive CD4+ T cells sorted from blood. Subset defined: CD45RA+ positively selected. The receptors originated from a young man in good health.

J is TRBJ2-5 and V is TRBV14; D not certain. V was clipped by 7 bases and J by 7 bases, with 16 bases between them. Per germline, CDR1 SGHDN and CDR2 FVKESK. The CDR3 covers 13 residues. The CDR3 nucleotides are TGTGCCAGCACCGGGTGGGGTGACGGGACCCAGTACTTC. It specifies CASTGWGDGTQYF.

This clone was picked up a small number of times. Other DNA sequences of this sample code for an identical CDR3. V and J are TRBV20-1 and TRBJ1-1; no firm D call. The CDR3 consists of 11 residues. Germline values: CDR1 DFQATT, CDR2 SNEGSKA (reference sequence). With 6 bases removed from V and 0 bases from J, the gap between germline ends came to 5 bases. The CDR3 DNA reads as TGCAGTGCCCCATTGAACACTGAAGCTTTCTTT. Translated, it gives CSAPLNTEAFF.

Note on this clone: At the DNA level, this CDR3 is encoded by other sequences in the same sample as well. This chain uses TRBV7-2 with TRBJ1-5; D gene uncertain. Germline V gene data show CDR1 as SGHTA and CDR2 as FQGNSA. The CDR3 loop spans 13 amino acids. Trimming took off 3 bases at V and 0 bases at J, with 3 bases between the two ends. CDR3 amino acids: CASSFSSNQPQHF. The CDR3 DNA sequence: TGTGCCAGCAGCTTCAGTAGCAATCAGCCCCAGCATTTT.

V and J are TRBV5-1 and TRBJ2-6; D possibly corresponds to TRBD1 (6 bases). The germline gives CDR1 SGHRS, CDR2 YFSETQ. With 4 bases removed from V and 4 bases from J, the gap between germline ends came to 12 bases. This CDR3 comprises 15 residues. The CDR3 spells CASSTSGTGANVLTF. Written as DNA, the CDR3 is TGCGCCAGCAGCACCTCGGGGACAGGGGCCAACGTCCTGACTTTC.

This sequence joins TRBV28 and TRBJ2-7; maybe TRBD2 (6 bases). V was cut by 2 bases and J by 2 bases, with 10 bases left in between. This CDR3 has 14 amino acids. Looked up from germline, CDR1 is MDHEN and CDR2 is SYDVKM. The CDR3 loop is CASSLIGGTYEQYF. Written as DNA, the CDR3 is TGTGCCAGCAGTTTAATTGGCGGGACCTACGAGCAGTACTTC.

This chain connects TRBV6-1 to TRBJ2-7, with D possibly matching TRBD1 (6 bases). The germline CDR1 and CDR2 sequences are MNHNS and SASEGT. The CDR3 loop spans 14 amino acids. V was cut by 7 bases and J by 0 bases, with 13 bases left in between. The CDR3 reads CASTSDRFSYEQYF. The CDR3 DNA sequence: TGTGCCAGCACCTCCGACAGGTTCTCCTACGAGCAGTACTTC.

This rearrangement joins TRBV15 to TRBJ1-1, with D hard to call. The CDR3 is made up of 16 amino acids. Germline V lookup: CDR1 LNHNV, CDR2 YYDKDF (reference sequence). Trimming removed 0 bases from V and 4 bases from J, with 15 bases in between. CDR3 nucleotides: TGTGCCACCAGCAGAGAGGCTGGGTGGTCCGTCACTGAAGCTTTCTTT. Protein: CATSREAGWSVTEAFF.

The chain couples TRBV19 to TRBJ2-7, with D possibly TRBD2 on 6 matching bases. Trimming pared 4 bases from V and 0 bases from J, leaving 13 bases between. CDR3 length equals 15 residues. The V gene's germline CDR1 is LNHDA and CDR2 SQIVND (reference sequence). The CDR3 DNA sequence: TGTGCCAGTAGTAGAGGAGGGCACAGCTCCTACGAGCAGTACTTC. Amino acid sequence: CASSRGGHSSYEQYF.

The genes are TRBV18 and TRBJ2-1; D gene unclear. The CDR3 contains 15 residues. Per germline, CDR1 KGHSH and CDR2 LQKENI. V lost 3 bases, J lost 9 bases, and 18 bases lay in between. In DNA form, the CDR3 reads TGTGCCAGCTCACCGCCTTTTTGGAATGGTAGTGAGCAGTTCTTC. It specifies CASSPPFWNGSEQFF.

Notes on this clone: Additional DNA sequences in this sample encode the identical CDR3. The gene calls are TRBV2 and TRBJ1-4, with D unclear. The V and J ends lost 5 bases and 5 bases respectively, with 3 bases between them. Per germline, CDR1 SNHLY and CDR2 FYNNEI. This CDR3 has 11 residues. The CDR3 nucleotides are TGTGCCAGCAGTCCGAATGAAAAACTGTTTTTT. Its protein is CASSPNEKLFF.

This chain joins TRBV11-2 and TRBJ2-7, with a tentative D call TRBD2 (5 bases). Germline values: CDR1 SGHAT, CDR2 FQNNGV. V was trimmed by 4 bases and J by 3 bases, leaving 13 bases between them. The CDR3 spans 14 residues. This CDR3 reads CASSSGMVGYEQYF. The CDR3 bases are TGTGCCAGCAGCTCGGGAATGGTCGGCTACGAGCAGTACTTC.

V and J are TRBV2 and TRBJ2-5; D could derive from TRBD1 or TRBD2 (6 bases each). Germline V gene lookup returns CDR1 SNHLY and CDR2 FYNNEI. V dropped 7 bases and J dropped 7 bases, with 13 bases sitting between them. There are 12 residues in the CDR3. CDR3 sequence (DNA): TGTGCCAGCAAGGAGGGGGTGGGGACCCAGTACTTC. Encoded protein: CASKEGVGTQYF. Supplemented by reference TRBV2 and TRBJ2-5, the full variable domain reads EPEVTQTPSHQVTQMGQEVILRCVPISNHLYFYWYRQILGQKVEFLVSFYNNEISEKSEIFDDQFSVERPDGSNFTLKIRSTKLEDSAMYFCASKEGVGTQYFGPGTRLLVL.

This chain links TRBV28 with TRBJ2-1, with 7 bases that match TRBD2. The CDR3 runs 15 residues. V lost 3 bases, J lost 2 bases, and 4 bases stayed unmatched. Germline V gives CDR1 MDHEN, CDR2 SYDVKM. The CDR3 loop is CASSLAGEPYNEQFF. CDR3 sequence (DNA): TGTGCCAGCAGTTTGGCGGGGGAGCCCTACAATGAGCAGTTCTTC. Filled out from reference TRBV28 and TRBJ2-1, the complete variable domain reads DVKVTQSSRYLVKRTGEKVFLECVQDMDHENMFWYRQDPGLGLRLIYFSYDVKMKEKGDIPEGYSVSREKKERFSLILESASTNQTSMYLCASSLAGEPYNEQFFGPGTRLTVL.

This clone was observed a few times. The chain employs TRBV4-2 and TRBJ1-5, with D tentatively TRBD1 (5 bases). CDR1 is LGHNA, CDR2 YNFKEQ, per germline. Trimming took 1 base from V and 5 from J, leaving 12 bases between them. The CDR3 spans 15 residues. CDR3 loop: CASSQGGGDHQPQHF. Here the CDR3 DNA reads TGTGCCAGCAGCCAAGGTGGAGGGGACCATCAGCCCCAGCATTTT.

This clone was found once. This chain uses TRBV19 with TRBJ2-7; 11 bases fit TRBD2. CDR3 length equals 16 residues. The ends lost 4 bases at V and 2 bases at J; junction bases unmatched: 7. CDR1 is LNHDA and CDR2 is SQIVND in the germline V gene (reference sequence). The CDR3 DNA sequence: TGTGCCAGTAGTAACCTAGCGGGAGGCCTTACCTACGAGCAGTACTTC. Encoded protein: CASSNLAGGLTYEQYF.

V is TRBV13 and J is TRBJ2-1; TRBD2 might be the D (6 bases). Germline V gene lookup returns CDR1 PRHDT and CDR2 FYEKMQ (reference sequence). The V end was cut by 3 bases, the J end by 2 bases, with 11 bases between. The CDR3 extends over 15 amino acids. CDR3 region: CASSFLGGPYNEQFF. CDR3 coding DNA: TGTGCCAGCAGCTTTTTGGGGGGTCCCTACAATGAGCAGTTCTTC.

The chain links TRBV7-9 to TRBJ2-1, with D perhaps matching TRBD1 (6 bases). The germline CDR1 and CDR2 sequences are SEHNR and FQNEAQ (reference sequence). V lost 3 bases and J lost 9, with 12 bases in between. The CDR3 totals 13 residues. The CDR3 sequence: CASSFTGWGEQFF. CDR3 DNA: TGTGCCAGCAGCTTTACAGGGTGGGGTGAGCAGTTCTTC.

This chain links TRBV6-1 with TRBJ1-1, with D unresolved. The CDR3 loop spans 13 amino acids. Trimming took off 6 bases at V and 1 base at J, with 9 bases between the two ends. Looked up from germline, CDR1 is MNHNS and CDR2 is SASEGT. CDR3 nucleotide sequence: TGTGCCAGCAGGCCCAAATCGAACACTGAAGCTTTCTTT. Amino acids: CASRPKSNTEAFF.

To note about this clone: Other DNA sequences in this sample translate to the same CDR3. The chain links TRBV7-9 to TRBJ1-3; no reliable D call. The CDR3 spans 16 residues. CDR1 and CDR2 from the germline V gene are SEHNR and FQNEAQ (reference sequence). Trimming cost V 0 bases and J 0 bases, with 9 bases left between them. CDR3 amino acids: CASSLALGSSGNTIYF. The CDR3 DNA reads TGTGCCAGCAGCTTAGCATTAGGAAGCTCTGGAAACACCATATATTTT. Variable domain in full (rest from reference TRBV7-9 and TRBJ1-3): DTGVSQNPRHKITKRGQNVTFRCDPISEHNRLYWYRQTLGQGPEFLTYFQNEAQLEKSRLLSDRFSAERPKGSFSTLEIQRTEQGDSAMYLCASSLALGSSGNTIYFGEGSWLTVV.

This clone was detected only once. This chain joins TRBV7-2 and TRBJ2-7; 14 bases match TRBD2. V lost 1 base, J lost 2 bases, and 10 bases stayed unmatched. Germline V gene data show CDR1 as SGHTA and CDR2 as FQGNSA. This CDR3 is built from 19 residues. The CDR3 sequence: CASSLGLGLAGVSAYEQYF. In DNA form, the CDR3 reads TGTGCCAGCAGCTTAGGCTTGGGACTAGCGGGAGTGAGCGCCTACGAGCAGTACTTC.

V is TRBV5-1 and J is TRBJ2-5; 9 bases are shared with TRBD2. V shed 5 bases, J shed 5 bases, and the junction held 10 bases outside the gene matches. CDR1 and CDR2 (germline): SGHRS, YFSETQ. The CDR3 totals 15 residues. The CDR3 nucleotides read TGCGCCAGCAGTTCGGGCGGGAGGGCCAAGGAGACCCAGTACTTC. It is translated as CASSSGGRAKETQYF.

Comment on this clone: Other DNA sequences from this sample encode an identical CDR3 as well. The chain links TRBV11-2 to TRBJ1-1; 9 nucleotides match TRBD1. Trimming took 0 bases from V and 5 from J; bases not matched to a gene: 4. This CDR3 spans 15 amino acids. Germline loops: CDR1 SGHAT, CDR2 FQNNGV. The DNA for the CDR3 is TGTGCCAGCAGCTTAGAGGGACAGGGTTGGACTGAAGCTTTCTTT. It specifies CASSLEGQGWTEAFF.

V usage is TRBV9 and J usage is TRBJ2-1, with TRBD2 identical over 9 bases. The CDR3 sequence is 18 residues long. The germline CDR1 and CDR2 sequences are SGDLS and YYNGEE. V was clipped by 5 bases and J by 5 bases; unmatched bases: 17. This CDR3 reads CASREGLSSGRWDNEQFF. The CDR3 DNA reads as TGTGCCAGCAGAGAGGGACTTTCAAGCGGGAGGTGGGACAATGAGCAGTTCTTC.

This clone was counted between two and nine times. The CDR3 region has the DNA TGCGCCAGCAGTGCGGCGGTCCCGTACTATGGCTACACCTTC. It encodes CASSAAVPYYGYTF. The gene calls are TRBV10-1 and TRBJ1-2; D call uncertain. The CDR3 is 14 residues long. The germline gives CDR1 WNHNN, CDR2 SYGVQD (reference sequence). V was trimmed by 4 bases and J by 3 bases, leaving 12 bases between them.

In nucleotides, the CDR3 is TGTGCCAGCAGCGTAGTAGAGCGGATGAGGTACAATGAGCAGTTCTTC. Encoded protein: CASSVVERMRYNEQFF. The V call is TRBV9, the J call TRBJ2-1; a possible D gene is TRBD2 (5 bases). Per germline, CDR1 SGDLS and CDR2 YYNGEE. The V end was cut by 0 bases, the J end by 4 bases, with 14 bases between. The CDR3 has 16 residues. Variable domain in full (rest from reference TRBV9 and TRBJ2-1): DSGVTQTPKHLITATGQRVTLRCSPRSGDLSVYWYQQSLDQGLQFLIQYYNGEERAKGNILERFSAQQFPDLHSELNLSSLELGDSALYFCASSVVERMRYNEQFFGPGTRLTVL.

The CDR3 DNA is TGTGCCAGCTCTCGCACCGGGACTAGCGGCGGCTCCTACAATGAGCAGTTCTTC. This translates into CASSRTGTSGGSYNEQFF. The gene calls are TRBV18 and TRBJ2-1, with 11 bases matching TRBD2. V dropped 6 bases and J dropped 0; count of bases not matched to a gene: 10. The CDR3 sequence is 18 residues long. Germline assignment: CDR1 KGHSH and CDR2 LQKENI.

The V and J genes are TRBV9 and TRBJ2-2; D call uncertain. With 5 bases removed from V and 5 bases from J, the gap between germline ends came to 13 bases. CDR3 length: 14 residues. Germline V gene data show CDR1 as SGDLS and CDR2 as YYNGEE. In DNA form, the CDR3 reads TGTGCCAGCAGTTCACCAGCTTGGACCGGGGAGCTGTTTTTT. It yields the protein CASSSPAWTGELFF.

The J gene is TRBJ2-3, the V gene TRBV19, with D possibly TRBD1 on 6 matching bases. Per germline, CDR1 LNHDA and CDR2 SQIVND (reference sequence). This CDR3 has 17 residues. Between the trimmed V and J ends, which lost 3 bases and 0 bases, there was a span of 16 bases. The CDR3 reads CASSIYDRPTSTDTQYF. CDR3 DNA sequence: TGTGCCAGTAGTATCTACGACAGGCCTACTAGCACAGATACGCAGTATTTT.

A word on this clone: Other DNA sequences in this specimen translate into the identical CDR3. The V and J genes are TRBV18 and TRBJ1-1; D is undetermined. This CDR3 has 14 residues. Germline V gene sequence: CDR1 KGHSH, CDR2 LQKENI. Between the trimmed V and J ends, which lost 2 bases and 0 bases, there was a span of 7 bases. The CDR3 region is CASSPGRLNTEAFF. In nucleotides, the CDR3 is TGTGCCAGCTCACCAGGAAGATTGAACACTGAAGCTTTCTTT.